Presented here are 10 T cell receptor beta chains from one specimen sequenced in a study of cytomegalovirus exposure and HLA in healthy donors. Use of 60 Vbeta and 13 Jbeta primers characterized the PCR. The repertoire was sequenced with immunoSEQ multiplex PCR; TCRdb's copy has only in-frame clones and lacks some. The table lists 200,000 or so clones, around 80% of them singletons, with roughly 2% in the top ten. The sample was PBMCs. These receptors all stem from a woman between 18 and 30 years old in good health and CMV-seropositive.

In DNA form, the CDR3 reads TGCGCCAGCAGCGGGGAGGGCGAACAGTACTTC. Protein product: CASSGEGEQYF. The rearrangement joins TRBV5-1 to TRBJ2-7, with 7 bases identical to TRBD2. V shed 4 bases and J 10 bases; nucleotides not matched to a gene: 5. CDR1 SGHRS and CDR2 YFSETQ come from the germline V gene. There are 11 residues in the CDR3.

The rearrangement joins TRBV6-6 to TRBJ1-1; 9 bases are a match to TRBD1. Per germline, CDR1 MNHNY and CDR2 SVGAGI (reference sequence). The ends lost 7 bases at V and 4 bases at J; junction bases unmatched: 13. The CDR3 is made up of 16 amino acids. The CDR3 DNA reads as TGTGCCAGCACCCCAGGGGGACAGGGTAAGAGCACTGAAGCTTTCTTT. Residues: CASTPGGQGKSTEAFF.

This clone came up a few times. In DNA, the CDR3 is TGTGCCAGCAGCCTACAGGGTTATCGGACAGATACGCAGTATTTT. Its protein product is CASSLQGYRTDTQYF. V and J are TRBV6-1 and TRBJ2-3; D might be TRBD1 (6 bases). The CDR3 totals 15 residues. Germline-derived CDR1 and CDR2 are MNHNS and SASEGT. Trimming stripped 6 bases from V and 3 bases from J, with 16 bases between.

The rearrangement links TRBV6-6 to TRBJ2-7; 8 bases fit TRBD2. The CDR3 is 16 amino acids. CDR1 is MNHNY, CDR2 SVGAGI, per germline (reference sequence). V shed 0 bases, J shed 2 bases, and the junction held 6 bases outside the gene matches. In DNA form, the CDR3 reads TGTGCCAGCAGTTACTCGATCACCGGGGGGGCCTACGAGCAGTACTTC. This translates into CASSYSITGGAYEQYF.

The chain recombines TRBV9 with TRBJ2-1, with 9 nucleotides matching TRBD2. V shed 0 bases, J shed 5 bases, and the junction held 9 bases outside the gene matches. Germline V CDR1 and CDR2: SGDLS, YYNGEE. The CDR3 runs 17 residues. The CDR3 DNA reads as TGTGCCAGCAGCGTAGCCCGCTGGCGGGGGGGCGACAATGAGCAGTTCTTC. Translating it yields CASSVARWRGGDNEQFF.

Turning to this clone: One end of the junction does not line up with germline, which may come from a read error. This CDR3 is CASRPTGAPSGANGLTF. The DNA for the CDR3 is TGTGCCAGTAGACCGACAGGGGCCCCCTCTGGGGCCAACGGCCTGACTTTC. V gene TRBV19 combines with J gene TRBJ2-6; 8 positions match TRBD1. The CDR3 totals 17 residues. Germline values: CDR1 LNHDA, CDR2 SQIVND (reference sequence).

The CDR3 nucleotides are TGCGCCAGCAGCCATTCAGGGGGTTTCGACGGGGAGCTGTTTTTT. Amino acids: CASSHSGGFDGELFF. The chain combines TRBV4-3 with TRBJ2-2, with 7 nucleotides matching TRBD1. The trim removed 3 bases at V and 7 bases at J, leaving 8 bases unmatched. The germline CDR1 and CDR2 sequences are LGHNA and YSLEER. The CDR3 totals 15 residues.

CDR3 region: CASKGTAFEKLFF. The CDR3 nucleotides are TGTGCCAGCAAAGGGACAGCCTTTGAAAAACTGTTTTTT. The chain employs TRBV28 and TRBJ1-4; the match to TRBD1 covers 7 bases. The CDR3 is 13 amino acids. Germline trimming cut 7 bases from V and 7 bases from J; bases unmatched to any gene: 6. The germline gives CDR1 MDHEN, CDR2 SYDVKM. Using reference TRBV28 and TRBJ1-4 for the parts outside the CDR3, the full variable domain is DVKVTQSSRYLVKRTGEKVFLECVQDMDHENMFWYRQDPGLGLRLIYFSYDVKMKEKGDIPEGYSVSREKKERFSLILESASTNQTSMYLCASKGTAFEKLFFGSGTQLSVL.

The chain couples TRBV9 to TRBJ2-3, with 7 nucleotides matching TRBD2. The CDR3 loop spans 16 amino acids. In germline, CDR1 is SGDLS, CDR2 YYNGEE. V lost 1 base and J lost 3; bases outside the gene matches: 8. CDR3 nucleotide sequence: TGTGCCAGCAGCGTACGCGTAGCGGGCAGAACAGATACGCAGTATTTT. Amino acids: CASSVRVAGRTDTQYF.

This clone came up a few times. The chain's CDR3 is CSAGPGGQETQYF. For the CDR3, the DNA is TGCAGCGCTGGCCCCGGGGGCCAAGAGACCCAGTACTTC. V and J are TRBV29-1 and TRBJ2-5, with a weak D call TRBD2 (6 bases). The length of the CDR3 is 13 residues. The V and J ends lost 7 bases and 1 base respectively, with 13 bases between them. Germline CDR1 SQVTM, CDR2 ANQGSEA. The variable domain in full, with the rest retrieved from reference TRBV29-1 and TRBJ2-5, is SAVISQKPSRDICQRGTSLTIQCQVDSQVTMMFWYRQQPGQSLTLIATANQGSEATYESGFVIDKFPISRPNLTFSTLTVSNMSPEDSSIYLCSAGPGGQETQYFGPGTRLLVL.